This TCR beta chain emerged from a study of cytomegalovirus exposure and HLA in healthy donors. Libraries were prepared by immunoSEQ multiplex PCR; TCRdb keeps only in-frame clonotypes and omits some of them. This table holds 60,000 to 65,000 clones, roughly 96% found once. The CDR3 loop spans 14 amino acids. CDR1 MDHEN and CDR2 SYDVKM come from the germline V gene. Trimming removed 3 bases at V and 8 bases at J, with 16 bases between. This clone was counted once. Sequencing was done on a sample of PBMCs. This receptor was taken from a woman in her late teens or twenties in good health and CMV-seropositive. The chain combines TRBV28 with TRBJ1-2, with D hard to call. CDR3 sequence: CASSFSSARGGYTF. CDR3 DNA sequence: TGTGCCAGCAGTTTCTCTTCCGCCCGAGGAGGCTACACCTTC.